This is a list of T cell receptor beta chains from one sample in a study of early T cells in non-severe SARS-CoV-2 infection. From the 5' RACE reads, TCRdb called clonotypes with MiXCR, one entry per CDR3 protein. The sample lists around 50,000 distinct CDR3 sequences, over 9.5% seen once, with around 3% in the top ten. Sequenced input: whole blood. The receptor set was obtained from an adult who was a healthcare worker with PCR-confirmed SARS-CoV-2 infection or an uninfected control (not recorded which). Each CDR3 is given with its conserved first and last residue. D genes are given only for firm matches. Part of the rows lack a size; the others show once, few, many or a class for expanded clones.

TRBD2,few,TRBJ2-5,TRBV18,CASSPLAGGPPRETQYF,TGTGCCAGCTCACCCCTAGCGGGAGGGCCCCCGCGGGAGACCCAGTACTTC
NA,few,TRBJ1-1,TRBV29-1,CSASLQREAFF,TGCAGCGCCTCCTTGCAGCGAGAAGCTTTCTTT
NA,once,TRBJ1-4,TRBV7-9,CASHSGILDEKLFF,TGTGCCAGCCACTCGGGAATCTTAGATGAAAAACTGTTTTTT
NA,NA,TRBJ2-6,TRBV5-1,CASSSRGGGRANVLTF,TGCGCCAGCAGCTCTCGGGGCGGCGGACGGGCCAACGTCCTGACTTTC
NA,many,TRBJ2-1,TRBV6-5,CASSYSNSKGFYFNNEQFF,TGTGCCAGCAGTTACTCGAATTCTAAAGGCTTCTACTTTAACAATGAGCAGTTCTTC
NA,NA,TRBJ2-7,TRBV5-1,CASSSPSYEQYF,TGCGCCAGCAGCTCACCCTCCTACGAGCAGTACTTC
NA,many,TRBJ1-1,TRBV3-1,CASSQVVGKNTEAFF,TGTGCCAGCAGCCAAGTAGTGGGGAAGAACACTGAAGCTTTCTTT
NA,NA,TRBJ2-3,TRBV20-1,CSAPGKKGTDTQYF,TGCAGTGCCCCGGGGAAAAAGGGGACAGATACGCAGTATTTT
NA,few,TRBJ2-3,TRBV14,CASSQGNKEEDTQYF,TGTGCCAGCAGCCAAGGTAACAAGGAGGAAGATACGCAGTATTTT
NA,many,TRBJ2-6,TRBV3-2,CASSLRAGNPAGANVLTF,TGTGCCAGCAGCCTTCGGGCCGGCAACCCTGCTGGGGCCAACGTCCTGACTTTC
NA,NA,TRBJ2-7,TRBV6-2/TRBV6-3,CASTIRANPGYEQYF,TGTGCCAGCACCATCCGAGCGAATCCTGGGTACGAGCAGTACTTC
NA,many,TRBJ2-3,TRBV20-1,CSARDLGRDITDTQYF,TGCAGTGCTAGAGATTTAGGGCGGGACATCACAGATACGCAGTATTTT
NA,NA,TRBJ2-3,TRBV5-6,CASSSGRDRSDTQYF,TGTGCCAGCAGCTCCGGACGAGACAGATCAGATACGCAGTATTTT
NA,many,TRBJ2-4,TRBV6-2/TRBV6-3,CASSYSVTKNIQYF,TGTGCCAGCAGTTACTCTGTCACCAAAAACATTCAGTACTTC
NA,few,TRBJ2-1,TRBV6-5,CASSRNLLSTYNEQFF,TGTGCCAGCAGCCGCAACCTCCTAAGTACTTACAATGAGCAGTTCTTC